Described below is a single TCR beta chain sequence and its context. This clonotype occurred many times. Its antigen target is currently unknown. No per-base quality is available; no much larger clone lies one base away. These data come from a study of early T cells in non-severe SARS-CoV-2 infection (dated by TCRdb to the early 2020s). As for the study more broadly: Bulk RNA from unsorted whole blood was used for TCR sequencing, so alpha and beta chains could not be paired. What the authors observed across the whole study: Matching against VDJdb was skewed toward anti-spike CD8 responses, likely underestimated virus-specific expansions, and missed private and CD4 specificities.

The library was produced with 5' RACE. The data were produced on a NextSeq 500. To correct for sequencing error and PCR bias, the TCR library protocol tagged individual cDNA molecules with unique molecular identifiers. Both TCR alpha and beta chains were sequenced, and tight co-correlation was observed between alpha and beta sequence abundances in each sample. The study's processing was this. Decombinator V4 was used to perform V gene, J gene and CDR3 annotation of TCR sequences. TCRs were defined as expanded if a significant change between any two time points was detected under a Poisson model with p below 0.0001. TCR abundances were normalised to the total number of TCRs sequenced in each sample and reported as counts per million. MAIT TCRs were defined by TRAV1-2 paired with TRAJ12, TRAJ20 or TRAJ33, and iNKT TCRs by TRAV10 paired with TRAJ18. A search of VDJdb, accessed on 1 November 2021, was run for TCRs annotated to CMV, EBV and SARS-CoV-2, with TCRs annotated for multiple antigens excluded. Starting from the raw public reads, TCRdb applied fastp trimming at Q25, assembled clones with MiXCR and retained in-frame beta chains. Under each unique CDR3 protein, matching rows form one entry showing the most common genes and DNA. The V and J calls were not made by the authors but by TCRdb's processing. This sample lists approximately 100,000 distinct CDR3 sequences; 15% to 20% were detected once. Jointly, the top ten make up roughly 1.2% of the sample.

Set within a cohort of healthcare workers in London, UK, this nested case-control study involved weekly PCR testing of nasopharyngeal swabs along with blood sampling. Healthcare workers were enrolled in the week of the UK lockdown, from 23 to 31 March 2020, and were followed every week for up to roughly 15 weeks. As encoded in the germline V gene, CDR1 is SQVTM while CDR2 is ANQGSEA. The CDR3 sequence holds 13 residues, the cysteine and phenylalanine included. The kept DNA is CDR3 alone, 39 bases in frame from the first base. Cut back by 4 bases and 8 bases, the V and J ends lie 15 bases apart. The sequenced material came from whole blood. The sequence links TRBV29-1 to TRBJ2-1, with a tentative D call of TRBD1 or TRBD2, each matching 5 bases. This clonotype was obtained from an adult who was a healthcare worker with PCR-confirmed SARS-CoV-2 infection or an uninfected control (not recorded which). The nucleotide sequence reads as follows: TGCAGCGTTGCCGGGACCCTATGGGATGAGCAGTTCTTC. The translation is CSVAGTLWDEQFF.